This T cell receptor beta chain was documented in a study of CD8+ T cells in alopecia areata. Study-level background: Oral tofacitinib, 5 to 10 mg twice daily, was given in an open-label trial. Notes on the study in general: Lesional scalp displayed greater clonality than normal scalp, most notably in alopecia totalis/universalis. Mice showed TCR sharing more clearly than patients did, possibly owing to HLA. Sequence data from scalp samples additionally include resident alphabeta T cells of normal skin.

This CDR3 is 12 amino acids long. The germline gives CDR1 SEHNR, CDR2 FQNEAQ (reference sequence). Between the trimmed V and J ends, which lost 1 base and 9 bases, there was a span of 7 bases. Turning to this clone: Antigen: not known.

Extracted from the samples, RNA was reverse transcribed into cDNA to serve as the sequencing template. Using immunoSEQ multiplex PCR, the repertoire was profiled, and TCRdb retains in-frame clones only, with some absent. The sample holds some 170,000 clones, about 72% seen once. The sample in question was CD8+ T cells sorted from blood, obtained at week 0. The TCR was taken from a human donor with alopecia areata. J is TRBJ2-1 and V is TRBV7-9; D is undetermined. This CDR3 is CASSLGGSEQFF. CDR3 bases: TGTGCCAGCAGCTTAGGGGGAAGTGAGCAGTTCTTC.